In this sample, the clone carrying this T cell receptor beta chain turned up a few times. Antigen unknown. V trimming: 4 bases; J trimming: 7 bases; junction bases outside the gene matches: 4. Germline lookup yields CDR1 SQVTM and CDR2 ANQGSEA. CDR3 length: 12 amino acids. This sample is part of a study of beta chain features in type 1 diabetes. General observations from the study: Moderate yet significant TCRB CDR3 shortening was seen in Type 1 diabetes patients in all four CD4+ subsets. Fewer insertions but more deletions were seen at VDJ junctions in type 1 diabetes patients.

Of the isolated RNA, all was reverse transcribed, and so the sequenced material was expressed TCRB transcripts. This table comes from immunoSEQ multiplex PCR, and its TCRdb copy is limited to in-frame clones, with some not included. Seen here are 41,000 or so clones, approximately 60% observed once, and the top ten hold about 1.6%. Source material: Tregs from blood. This rearrangement joins TRBV29-1 to TRBJ1-2; the match to TRBD1 covers 9 bases. The receptor comes from a man aged 30-40 years with type 1 diabetes. Some clones in this sample may be carry-over from other donors' samples. CDR3 sequence reads: CSVGTGEAGYTF. The CDR3 DNA reads TGCAGCGTTGGGACAGGGGAGGCTGGCTACACCTTC.